The sequence of this T cell receptor (beta chain) was determined in a study of blood T cell repertoires in COVID-19. Study-wide background: Before being deemed recovered, Cohort 3 donors had two negative PCRs, clearance, or symptom resolution. The origin of the acute and convalescent COVID-19 samples was the United States, Italy and Spain.

Those who participated ranged in age from roughly 18 to 90 years and resided in about two dozen US areas. Cohorts were assigned according to the clinical history that participants reported. This CDR3 spans 17 amino acids. The V gene's germline CDR1 is MNHEY and CDR2 SMNVEV (reference sequence). V lost 4 bases to trimming and J lost 3 bases, with 22 bases between them. Libraries were prepared by immunoSEQ multiplex PCR; TCRdb keeps only in-frame clonotypes and omits some of them. Of a few hundred thousand clones detected, around 86% appear once; the ten largest clones hold approximately 7.3%. The sample consisted of PBMCs or T cells enriched from blood (not recorded which). The rearrangement uses TRBV27 and TRBJ2-7; D might be TRBD1 (5 bases). This TCR was recovered from a young man in a cohort exposed to, infected with or recovered from COVID-19 (not recorded which). The CDR3 sequence: CASSSPSPGHANYEQYF. In DNA, the CDR3 is TGTGCCAGCAGTTCCCCATCTCCAGGGCACGCCAACTACGAGCAGTACTTC.